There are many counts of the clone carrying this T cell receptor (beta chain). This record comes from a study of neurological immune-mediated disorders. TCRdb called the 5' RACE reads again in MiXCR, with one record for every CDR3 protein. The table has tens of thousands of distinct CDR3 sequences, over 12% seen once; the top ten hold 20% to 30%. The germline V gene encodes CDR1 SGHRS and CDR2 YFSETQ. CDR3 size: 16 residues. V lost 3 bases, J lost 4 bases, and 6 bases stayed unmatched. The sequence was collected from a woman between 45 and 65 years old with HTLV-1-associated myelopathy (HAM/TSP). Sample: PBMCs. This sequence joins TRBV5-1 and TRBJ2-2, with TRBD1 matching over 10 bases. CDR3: CASSWSGQGGTGELFF. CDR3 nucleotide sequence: TGCGCCAGCAGCTGGAGCGGACAGGGGGGCACCGGGGAGCTGTTTTTT.